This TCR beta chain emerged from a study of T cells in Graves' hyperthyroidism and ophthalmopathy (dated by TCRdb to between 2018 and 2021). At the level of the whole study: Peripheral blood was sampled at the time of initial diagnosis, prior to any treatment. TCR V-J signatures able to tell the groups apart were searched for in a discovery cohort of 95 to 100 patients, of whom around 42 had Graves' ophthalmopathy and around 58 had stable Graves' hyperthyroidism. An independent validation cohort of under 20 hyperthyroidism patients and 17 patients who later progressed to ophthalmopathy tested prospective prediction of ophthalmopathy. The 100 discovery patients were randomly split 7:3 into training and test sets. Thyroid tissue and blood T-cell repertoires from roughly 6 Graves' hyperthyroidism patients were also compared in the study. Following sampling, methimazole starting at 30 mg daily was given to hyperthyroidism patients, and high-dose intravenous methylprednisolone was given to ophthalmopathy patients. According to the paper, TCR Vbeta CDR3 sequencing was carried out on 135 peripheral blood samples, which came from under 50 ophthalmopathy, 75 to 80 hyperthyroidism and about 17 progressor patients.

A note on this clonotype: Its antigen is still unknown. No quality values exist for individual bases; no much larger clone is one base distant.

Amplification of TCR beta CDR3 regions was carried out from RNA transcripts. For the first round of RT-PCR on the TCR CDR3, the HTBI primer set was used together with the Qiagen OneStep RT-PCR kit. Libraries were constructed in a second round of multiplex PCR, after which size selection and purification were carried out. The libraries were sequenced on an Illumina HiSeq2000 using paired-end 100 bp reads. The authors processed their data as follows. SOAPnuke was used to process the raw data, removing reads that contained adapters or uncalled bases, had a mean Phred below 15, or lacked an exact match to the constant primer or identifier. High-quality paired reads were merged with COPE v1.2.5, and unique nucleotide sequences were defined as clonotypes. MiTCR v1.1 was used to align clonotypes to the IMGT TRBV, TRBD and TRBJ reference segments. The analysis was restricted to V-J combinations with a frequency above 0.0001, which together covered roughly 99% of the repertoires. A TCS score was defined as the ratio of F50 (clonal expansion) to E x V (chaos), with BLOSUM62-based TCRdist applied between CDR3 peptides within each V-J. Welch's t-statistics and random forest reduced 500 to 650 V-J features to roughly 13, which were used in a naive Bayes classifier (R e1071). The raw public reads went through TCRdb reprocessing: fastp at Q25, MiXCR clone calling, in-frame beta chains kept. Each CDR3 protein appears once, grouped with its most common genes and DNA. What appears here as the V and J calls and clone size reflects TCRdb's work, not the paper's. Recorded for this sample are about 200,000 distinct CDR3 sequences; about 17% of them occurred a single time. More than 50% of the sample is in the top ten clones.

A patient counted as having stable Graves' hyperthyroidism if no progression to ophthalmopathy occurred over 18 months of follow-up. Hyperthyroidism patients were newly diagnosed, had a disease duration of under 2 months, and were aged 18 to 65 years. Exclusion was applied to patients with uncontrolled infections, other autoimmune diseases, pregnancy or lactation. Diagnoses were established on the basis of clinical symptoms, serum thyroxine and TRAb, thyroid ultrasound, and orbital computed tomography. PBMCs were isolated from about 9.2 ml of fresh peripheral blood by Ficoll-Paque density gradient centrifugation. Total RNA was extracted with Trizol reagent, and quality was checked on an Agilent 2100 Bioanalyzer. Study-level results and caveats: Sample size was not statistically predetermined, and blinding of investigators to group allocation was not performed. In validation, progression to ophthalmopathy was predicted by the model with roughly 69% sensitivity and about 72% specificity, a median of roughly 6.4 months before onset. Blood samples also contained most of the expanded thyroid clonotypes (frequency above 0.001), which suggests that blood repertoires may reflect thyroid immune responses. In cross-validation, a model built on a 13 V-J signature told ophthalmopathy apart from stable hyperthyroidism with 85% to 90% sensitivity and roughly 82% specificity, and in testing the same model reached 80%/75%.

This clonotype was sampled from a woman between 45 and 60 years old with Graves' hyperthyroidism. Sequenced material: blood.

The CDR3 region reads CASSLNREVYEQYF. The sequence in DNA is TGTGCCAGCAGCCTAAACAGGGAAGTCTACGAGCAGTACTTC. This sequence uses TRBV7-9 and TRBJ2-7, with a tentative D gene TRBD1 over 6 matching bases. The CDR3 spans 14 residues, from the cysteine through the phenylalanine. The CDR3 DNA has 42 bases and is translated from base 1. V lost 5 bases and J lost 3 bases; the stretch between them is 14 bases long. According to the germline V gene (reference sequence), CDR1 reads SEHNR and CDR2 reads FQNEAQ.